Shown below are 10 T cell receptor beta chains from a single sample sequenced in a study of response to subunit inactivated influenza vaccine. TCRdb fed the RT-PCR reads into MiXCR, producing one record per CDR3 protein. The profile shows about 780,000 distinct CDR3 sequences, roughly 18% of them singletons. The sequencing used PBMCs from blood, collected 5 to 6 days after vaccination. The source of these receptors is a man aged 50-59 years who received an inactivated influenza vaccine.

Only a few counts were recorded for this clonotype. The genes are TRBV20-1 and TRBJ2-1; 9 nucleotides line up with TRBD1. Unmatched junction bases numbered 14, after V lost 2 bases and J lost 9 bases. This CDR3 comprises 16 residues. Germline V gene sequence: CDR1 DFQATT, CDR2 SNEGSKA (reference sequence). CDR3 nucleotide sequence: TGCAGTGCTAGATCATTGACAGGGGGTGTGTGGGGTGAGCAGTTCTTC. This encodes CSARSLTGGVWGEQFF.

This clonotype was counted at least ten times. This rearrangement joins TRBV12-3 or TRBV12-4 to TRBJ1-2; perhaps TRBD1 as D (5 bases). V was trimmed by 6 bases and J by 2 bases, leaving 10 bases between them. CDR3 length: 13 amino acids. CDR3 sequence: CASSPAGNYGYTF. DNA of the CDR3: TGTGCCAGCAGCCCCGCAGGGAACTATGGCTACACCTTC.

V usage is TRBV7-9 and J usage is TRBJ2-1, with TRBD1 matching over 9 bases. The V segment lost 7 bases and the J segment 4 bases; nucleotides outside the gene matches: 11. CDR3 length equals 16 residues. Per germline, CDR1 SEHNR and CDR2 FQNEAQ (reference sequence). CDR3 in amino acids: CASTLLGTGTYNEQFF. In DNA form, the CDR3 reads TGTGCCAGCACCCTCTTAGGGACAGGGACATACAATGAGCAGTTCTTC.

This rearrangement joins TRBV9 to TRBJ2-3, with D perhaps given as TRBD1 or TRBD2 (5 bases each). CDR3 length: 15 residues. Between the trimmed V and J ends, which lost 5 bases and 1 base, there was a span of 14 bases. Per germline, CDR1 SGDLS and CDR2 YYNGEE. The CDR3 DNA sequence: TGTGCCAGCAGACGAAGGGGAGAGGGCACAGATACGCAGTATTTT. Translation gives CASRRRGEGTDTQYF.

This rearrangement joins TRBV7-8 to TRBJ1-5, with 7 positions matching TRBD1. Germline CDR1 reads SGHVS; CDR2 reads FQNEAQ. Unmatched junction bases numbered 6, after V lost 4 bases and J lost 3 bases. The CDR3 loop spans 15 amino acids. The CDR3 region has the DNA TGTGCCAGCAGCTGGGTAGGGGGCAACAATCAGCCCCAGCATTTT. It is translated as CASSWVGGNNQPQHF.

This clonotype was picked up a small number of times. V and J are TRBV6-6 and TRBJ2-1; D perhaps matches TRBD1 (5 bases). This CDR3 contains 12 residues. V dropped 3 bases and J dropped 10 bases, with 10 bases sitting between them. Germline CDR1 is MNHNY and CDR2 is SVGAGI (reference sequence). The CDR3 DNA follows: TGTGCCAGCAGTTATTATCGACAGGAGCAGTTCTTC. Its protein is CASSYYRQEQFF.

This clonotype appeared a few times. The chain combines TRBV29-1 with TRBJ2-2; tentative D call: TRBD1 (6 bases). The CDR3 has 13 residues. Germline-derived CDR1 and CDR2 are SQVTM and ANQGSEA. Trimming took 3 bases from V and 4 from J, leaving 9 bases between them. The CDR3 sequence: CSVEGHITGELFF. As DNA, the CDR3 is TGCAGCGTTGAGGGACATATCACCGGGGAGCTGTTTTTT.

The chain couples TRBV6-2 or TRBV6-3 to TRBJ2-7, with 9 bases fitting TRBD1. V lost 6 bases, J lost 6 bases, and 9 bases stayed unmatched. Germline CDR1 MNHEY, CDR2 SVGEGT. The length of the CDR3 is 14 residues. In nucleotides, the CDR3 is TGTGCCAGCAGCGAGACCGGGACAGGGCTCGAGCAGTACTTC. It is translated as CASSETGTGLEQYF.

V usage is TRBV29-1 and J usage is TRBJ2-1; D tentatively fits TRBD1 or TRBD2 (5 bases each). The CDR3 is 11 residues long. The germline V gene encodes CDR1 SQVTM and CDR2 ANQGSEA. V shed 2 bases and J shed 9 bases, with 8 bases lying between them. The DNA for the CDR3 is TGCAGCGTTGAACGGGGCGCTGAGCAGTTCTTC. It translates to CSVERGAEQFF.

This chain uses TRBV12-3 or TRBV12-4 with TRBJ2-7, with 7 bases fitting TRBD1. This CDR3 comprises 12 residues. J was trimmed by 12 bases and V by 3 bases; bases with no gene match: 8. CDR3 sequence: CASSFRSTGTYF. DNA for the CDR3: TGTGCCAGCAGTTTCCGGTCGACAGGGACGTACTTC.